The sequence of this T cell receptor beta chain was determined in a study of blood T cell repertoires in COVID-19. Study information: Specimens from acute and convalescent COVID-19 originated in the United States, Italy and Spain. The cDNA or gDNA used as material had been derived from T cells, B-cell-depleted T cells, or PBMCs.

In the authors' workflow: Amplification of reference gene primers was used by the study to estimate nucleated cell counts. Only in-frame clones appear in the TCRdb table, and some are missing; sequencing was by immunoSEQ multiplex PCR. V, J and clone size reflect that table, while D and trimming were determined from the DNA. The table records about 360,000 clones, around nine tenths of them present only once. Enrollment of patients from Seattle took place during active infection, with longitudinal follow-up. V was clipped by 6 bases and J by 0 bases, with 9 bases between them. The germline CDR1 and CDR2 sequences are SGHDT and YYEEEE. This CDR3 comprises 14 residues. This clone has just one count.

Source material: peripheral blood. This receptor was obtained from a woman aged 60-70 years with COVID-19, enrolled during active disease. The chain is built from TRBV5-6 and TRBJ1-4; D unclear. In DNA, the CDR3 is TGTGCCAGCAACCGGGTCTCAACTAATGAAAAACTGTTTTTT. This sequence encodes CASNRVSTNEKLFF.